The source of this T cell receptor beta chain is a study of blood T cells in healthy people across ages. A second PCR of 7 to 11 cycles used a sample-barcoded 5' primer and a J-beta primer mix. TCRdb analysed the 5' RACE reads with MiXCR anew, one entry per CDR3 protein. The sample holds 550,000 to 750,000 distinct CDR3 sequences; under 25% are singletons and the top ten take more than 3%. Germline V gene data show CDR1 as SGHRS and CDR2 as YFSETQ. Trimming removed 0 bases from V and 7 bases from J, with 13 bases in between. The CDR3 has 15 amino acids. This clonotype was seen a handful of times. The source material was blood. The sequence came from a man in his 70s in good health. The gene calls are TRBV5-1 and TRBJ1-4, with D maybe TRBD1 (5 bases). CDR3 sequence: CASSLGGPRGEKLFF. The CDR3, as DNA: TGCGCCAGCAGCTTGGGGGGCCCCCGAGGTGAAAAACTGTTTTTT.